A selection of T cell receptor beta chains follows, all from one sample in a study of blood T cells in healthy people across ages. One entry per CDR3 protein, called by TCRdb with MiXCR from the 5' RACE reads. The data contain some 700,000 distinct CDR3 sequences, approximately 43% of them singletons. The sequencing input was blood. The receptor set was obtained from a woman aged 55-70 years in good health. CDR3s include the opening cysteine and the closing phenylalanine or tryptophan. Each record gives: clone size, J gene, V gene, D gene, CDR3 protein, CDR3 DNA. The D gene is left open where the match is weak. Size is omitted from some rows. Given values are once, few, many or a class for expanded clones.

abundance: -
j_gene: TRBJ1-4
v_gene: TRBV7-2
d_gene: TRBD1
CDR3aa: CASNSGGLEKLFF
CDR3nt: TGTGCCAGCAACTCAGGGGGTCTCGAAAAACTGTTTTTT

abundance: -
j_gene: TRBJ1-6
v_gene: TRBV6-6
d_gene: TRBD1
CDR3aa: CASSLRLDRGKAPLHF
CDR3nt: TGTGCCAGCAGCCTCCGGCTAGACAGGGGGAAGGCACCCCTCCACTTT

abundance: -
j_gene: TRBJ1-2
v_gene: TRBV20-1
d_gene: TRBD1
CDR3aa: CSAREDRDYGYTF
CDR3nt: TGCAGTGCTAGAGAGGACAGGGACTATGGCTACACCTTC

abundance: many
j_gene: TRBJ2-5
v_gene: TRBV7-2
d_gene: -
CDR3aa: CASSLTRDETQYF
CDR3nt: TGTGCCAGCAGCTTAACCAGGGATGAGACCCAGTACTTC

abundance: -
j_gene: TRBJ2-2
v_gene: TRBV3-1
d_gene: -
CDR3aa: CASSLGLVTGELFF
CDR3nt: TGTGCCAGCAGCCTCGGTTTGGTCACCGGGGAGCTGTTTTTT

abundance: -
j_gene: TRBJ2-4
v_gene: TRBV11-2
d_gene: -
CDR3aa: CASSFQDIQYF
CDR3nt: TGTGCCAGCAGCTTTCAGGACATTCAGTACTTC

abundance: -
j_gene: TRBJ2-7
v_gene: TRBV18
d_gene: -
CDR3aa: CASFGPDSSYEQYF
CDR3nt: TGTGCCAGCTTTGGGCCGGATAGCTCCTACGAGCAGTACTTC

abundance: few
j_gene: TRBJ2-5
v_gene: TRBV20-1
d_gene: TRBD2
CDR3aa: CSAKGLAGLNEQYF
CDR3nt: TGCAGTGCTAAAGGACTAGCGGGACTCAATGAGCAGTACTTC

abundance: -
j_gene: TRBJ2-3
v_gene: TRBV20-1
d_gene: TRBD2
CDR3aa: CSARDVAGGGDTDTQYF
CDR3nt: TGCAGTGCTAGAGATGTGGCGGGAGGAGGGGACACAGATACGCAGTATTTT

abundance: -
j_gene: TRBJ2-1
v_gene: TRBV12-3/TRBV12-4
d_gene: TRBD2
CDR3aa: CASGLTSGAQFF
CDR3nt: TGTGCCAGCGGACTGACTAGCGGGGCACAGTTCTTC

abundance: -
j_gene: TRBJ2-7
v_gene: TRBV7-6
d_gene: -
CDR3aa: CASSYSPEGFHEQYF
CDR3nt: TGTGCCAGCAGCTACTCCCCGGAGGGGTTCCACGAGCAGTACTTC

abundance: few
j_gene: TRBJ2-1
v_gene: TRBV9
d_gene: -
CDR3aa: CASTNSSYNEQFF
CDR3nt: TGTGCCAGCACTAACAGCTCCTACAATGAGCAGTTCTTC

abundance: -
j_gene: TRBJ1-2
v_gene: TRBV6-1
d_gene: -
CDR3aa: CASSEGLLYGYTF
CDR3nt: TGTGCCAGCAGTGAAGGCCTCCTCTATGGCTACACCTTC

abundance: -
j_gene: TRBJ2-2
v_gene: TRBV10-3
d_gene: -
CDR3aa: CAISESPGVGTGELFF
CDR3nt: TGTGCCATCAGTGAGTCGCCAGGGGTTGGCACCGGGGAGCTGTTTTTT

abundance: few
j_gene: TRBJ2-1
v_gene: TRBV27
d_gene: TRBD1
CDR3aa: CASSSQYGSGGGSYNEQFF
CDR3nt: TGTGCCAGCAGTTCTCAATATGGGTCAGGGGGCGGCTCCTACAATGAGCAGTTCTTC

abundance: -
j_gene: TRBJ1-1
v_gene: TRBV2
d_gene: TRBD1
CDR3aa: CASSDALDRVRTNTEAFF
CDR3nt: TGTGCCAGCAGTGATGCTCTGGACAGGGTTAGGACGAACACTGAAGCTTTCTTT

abundance: -
j_gene: TRBJ2-6
v_gene: TRBV12-3/TRBV12-4
d_gene: TRBD1
CDR3aa: CASSQDRFHSGANVLTF
CDR3nt: TGTGCCAGCAGTCAGGACAGGTTTCACTCTGGGGCCAACGTCCTGACTTTC

abundance: few
j_gene: TRBJ2-7
v_gene: TRBV12-3/TRBV12-4
d_gene: -
CDR3aa: CASSSRVVGPYEQYF
CDR3nt: TGTGCCAGCAGTTCAAGGGTCGTAGGTCCCTACGAGCAGTACTTC

abundance: -
j_gene: TRBJ2-7
v_gene: TRBV14
d_gene: TRBD1
CDR3aa: CASSLTGALYEQYF
CDR3nt: TGTGCCAGCAGCCTTACAGGGGCCCTATACGAGCAGTACTTC

abundance: -
j_gene: TRBJ2-5
v_gene: TRBV10-3
d_gene: -
CDR3aa: CAISEPRGETQYF
CDR3nt: TGTGCCATCAGTGAACCTCGGGGGGAGACCCAGTACTTC

abundance: few
j_gene: TRBJ1-4
v_gene: TRBV7-3
d_gene: -
CDR3aa: CASSLWGRKSTNEKLFF
CDR3nt: TGTGCCAGCAGCTTATGGGGCAGAAAGTCAACTAATGAAAAACTGTTTTTT

abundance: -
j_gene: TRBJ2-2
v_gene: TRBV29-1
d_gene: -
CDR3aa: CSAEGDPATTGELFF
CDR3nt: TGCAGCGCCGAAGGGGATCCCGCGACCACCGGGGAGCTGTTTTTT

abundance: -
j_gene: TRBJ2-1
v_gene: TRBV29-1
d_gene: TRBD2
CDR3aa: CSVGGRANYNEQFF
CDR3nt: TGCAGCGTCGGCGGGAGGGCCAACTACAATGAGCAGTTCTTC

abundance: -
j_gene: TRBJ2-2
v_gene: TRBV7-2
d_gene: TRBD2
CDR3aa: CASSFWTSANTGELFF
CDR3nt: TGTGCCAGCAGCTTTTGGACTAGCGCGAACACCGGGGAGCTGTTTTTT

abundance: few
j_gene: TRBJ2-1
v_gene: TRBV20-1
d_gene: TRBD1
CDR3aa: CSARGQGRVYNEQFF
CDR3nt: TGCAGTGCTAGAGGACAGGGTAGGGTTTACAATGAGCAGTTCTTC

abundance: -
j_gene: TRBJ2-7
v_gene: TRBV20-1
d_gene: -
CDR3aa: CSASGELPYEQYF
CDR3nt: TGCAGTGCTAGCGGGGAGCTTCCCTACGAGCAGTACTTC

abundance: -
j_gene: TRBJ2-5
v_gene: TRBV18
d_gene: -
CDR3aa: CASSPPWGLYQETQYF
CDR3nt: TGTGCCAGCTCACCACCCTGGGGTCTATACCAAGAGACCCAGTACTTC

abundance: -
j_gene: TRBJ2-7
v_gene: TRBV6-4
d_gene: -
CDR3aa: CASSEETGTYEQYF
CDR3nt: TGTGCCAGCAGTGAGGAGACGGGAACCTACGAGCAGTACTTC

abundance: -
j_gene: TRBJ2-1
v_gene: TRBV6-5
d_gene: -
CDR3aa: CASSYRSLDNEQFF
CDR3nt: TGTGCCAGCAGTTACCGATCGCTCGACAATGAGCAGTTCTTC

abundance: -
j_gene: TRBJ2-4
v_gene: TRBV21-1
d_gene: -
CDR3aa: CASSPGSPQLAKNIQYF
CDR3nt: TGTGCCAGCAGCCCCGGAAGCCCCCAACTAGCCAAAAACATTCAGTACTTC

abundance: -
j_gene: TRBJ1-1
v_gene: TRBV20-1
d_gene: TRBD1
CDR3aa: CSASPRGPTEAFF
CDR3nt: TGCAGTGCTAGCCCCAGGGGGCCCACTGAAGCTTTCTTT

abundance: few
j_gene: TRBJ2-1
v_gene: TRBV6-2/TRBV6-3
d_gene: -
CDR3aa: CASTDQDNEQFF
CDR3nt: TGTGCCAGCACCGACCAGGACAATGAGCAGTTCTTC

abundance: -
j_gene: TRBJ1-1
v_gene: TRBV5-1
d_gene: -
CDR3aa: CASSLGGTQNTEAFF
CDR3nt: TGCGCCAGCAGCTTGGGGGGTACCCAGAACACTGAAGCTTTCTTT

abundance: -
j_gene: TRBJ2-7
v_gene: TRBV18
d_gene: -
CDR3aa: CASSPGVTNSYEQYF
CDR3nt: TGTGCCAGCTCGCCAGGGGTTACAAACTCCTACGAGCAGTACTTC

abundance: -
j_gene: TRBJ1-6
v_gene: TRBV6-2/TRBV6-3
d_gene: -
CDR3aa: CASSYGGGGSPLHF
CDR3nt: TGTGCCAGCAGTTACGGCGGGGGTGGTTCACCCCTCCACTTT

abundance: -
j_gene: TRBJ2-7
v_gene: TRBV20-1
d_gene: TRBD1
CDR3aa: CGASGDSSYEQYF
CDR3nt: TGCGGTGCTAGTGGGGACAGCTCCTACGAGCAGTACTTC

abundance: few
j_gene: TRBJ1-2
v_gene: TRBV20-1
d_gene: -
CDR3aa: CSATSAGDGYGYTF
CDR3nt: TGCAGTGCTACATCCGCCGGGGATGGCTATGGCTACACCTTC

abundance: few
j_gene: TRBJ2-3
v_gene: TRBV5-1
d_gene: TRBD1
CDR3aa: CASSLHGQGTDTQYF
CDR3nt: TGCGCCAGCAGCTTGCACGGACAGGGAACAGATACGCAGTATTTT

abundance: -
j_gene: TRBJ1-2
v_gene: TRBV27
d_gene: TRBD1
CDR3aa: CASSPHRGQDYTF
CDR3nt: TGTGCCAGCAGTCCCCACAGGGGGCAGGACTACACCTTC

abundance: few
j_gene: TRBJ2-5
v_gene: TRBV7-9
d_gene: TRBD1
CDR3aa: CASSLDGTGFETQYF
CDR3nt: TGTGCCAGCAGCTTAGATGGGACAGGGTTCGAGACCCAGTACTTC

abundance: -
j_gene: TRBJ2-7
v_gene: TRBV7-2
d_gene: TRBD2
CDR3aa: CASSFRTSGISYEQYF
CDR3nt: TGTGCCAGCAGCTTTAGGACTAGCGGGATCTCCTACGAGCAGTACTTC

abundance: -
j_gene: TRBJ2-7
v_gene: TRBV10-3
d_gene: TRBD2
CDR3aa: CAISESRGLAGLNYEQYF
CDR3nt: TGTGCCATCAGTGAGTCGCGGGGACTAGCGGGACTAAACTACGAGCAGTACTTC

abundance: -
j_gene: TRBJ1-6
v_gene: TRBV6-5
d_gene: TRBD1
CDR3aa: CASRKDPGQSSPLHF
CDR3nt: TGTGCCAGCAGGAAAGATCCGGGACAGAGCTCACCCCTCCACTTT

abundance: few
j_gene: TRBJ1-2
v_gene: TRBV6-5
d_gene: -
CDR3aa: CASSYQGTEGGYTF
CDR3nt: TGTGCCAGCAGTTACCAGGGGACCGAAGGGGGCTACACCTTC